The source of this T cell receptor (beta chain) is a study of cytomegalovirus exposure and HLA in healthy donors. With 2 bases removed from V and 4 bases from J, the gap between germline ends came to 7 bases. The CDR3 length is 13 residues. From germline, CDR1 is ENHRY and CDR2 SYGVKD. Use of 60 Vbeta and 13 Jbeta primers characterized the PCR. This table comes from immunoSEQ multiplex PCR, and its TCRdb copy is limited to in-frame clones, with some not included. The sample holds just over 150,000 clones, around 79% seen once. This chain joins TRBV10-3 and TRBJ2-3; D not resolved. Material: PBMCs. This sequence was found in a woman in her thirties or forties in good health and CMV-seronegative. In DNA form, the CDR3 reads TGTGCCATCAGTGAGAGGAGACCAGATACGCAGTATTTT. Translating it yields CAISERRPDTQYF.